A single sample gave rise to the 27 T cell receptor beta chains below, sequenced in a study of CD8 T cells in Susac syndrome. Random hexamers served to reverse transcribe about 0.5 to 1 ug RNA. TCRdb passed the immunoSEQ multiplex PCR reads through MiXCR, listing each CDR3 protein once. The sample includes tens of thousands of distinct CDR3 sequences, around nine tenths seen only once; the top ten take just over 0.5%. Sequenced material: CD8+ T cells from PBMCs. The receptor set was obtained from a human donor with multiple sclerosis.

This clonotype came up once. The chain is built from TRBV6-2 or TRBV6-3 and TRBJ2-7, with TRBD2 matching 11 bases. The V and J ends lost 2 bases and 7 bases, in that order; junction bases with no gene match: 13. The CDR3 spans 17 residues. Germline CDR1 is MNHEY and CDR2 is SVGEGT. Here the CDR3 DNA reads TGTGCCAGCAGTTACCTAGCGGGAGGAGCCCCCCTCGGGGAGCAGTACTTC. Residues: CASSYLAGGAPLGEQYF.

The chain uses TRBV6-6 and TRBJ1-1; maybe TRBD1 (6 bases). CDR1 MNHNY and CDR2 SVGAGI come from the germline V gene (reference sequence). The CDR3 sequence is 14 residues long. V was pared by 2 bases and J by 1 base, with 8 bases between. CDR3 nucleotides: TGTGCCAGCAGTTACCGGACAGCGAACACTGAAGCTTTCTTT. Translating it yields CASSYRTANTEAFF.

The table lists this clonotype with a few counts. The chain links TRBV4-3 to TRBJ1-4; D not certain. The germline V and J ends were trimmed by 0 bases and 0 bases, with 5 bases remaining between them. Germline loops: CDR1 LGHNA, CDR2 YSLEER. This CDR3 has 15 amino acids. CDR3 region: CASSQDLATNEKLFF. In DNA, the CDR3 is TGCGCCAGCAGCCAAGATTTAGCAACTAATGAAAAACTGTTTTTT.

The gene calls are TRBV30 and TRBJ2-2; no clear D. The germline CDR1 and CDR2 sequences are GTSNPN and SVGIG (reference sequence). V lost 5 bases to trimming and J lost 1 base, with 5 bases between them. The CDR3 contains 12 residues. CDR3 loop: CAWEQNTGELFF. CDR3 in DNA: TGTGCCTGGGAGCAGAACACCGGGGAGCTGTTTTTT.

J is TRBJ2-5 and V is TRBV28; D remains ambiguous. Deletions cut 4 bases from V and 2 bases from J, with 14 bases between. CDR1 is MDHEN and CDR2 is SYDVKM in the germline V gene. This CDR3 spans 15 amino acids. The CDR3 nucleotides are TGTGCCAGCAGTTCCTCCTACGCGGCGCAAGAGACCCAGTACTTC. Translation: CASSSSYAAQETQYF.

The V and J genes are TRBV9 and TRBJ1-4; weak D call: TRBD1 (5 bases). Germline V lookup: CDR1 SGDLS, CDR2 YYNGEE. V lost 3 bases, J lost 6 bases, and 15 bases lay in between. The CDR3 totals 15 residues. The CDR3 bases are TGTGCCAGCAGCGCTAGCGGGACTTCATATGAAAAACTGTTTTTT. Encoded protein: CASSASGTSYEKLFF.

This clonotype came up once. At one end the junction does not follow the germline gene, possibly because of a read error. The CDR3 spells CASSLIEMELRTLDLHF. In nucleotides, the CDR3 is TGTGCCAGCAGCTTAATTGAGATGGAGTTGAGGACCTTAGATCTCCATTTT. The chain links TRBV7-9 to TRBJ1-1; D uncertain. The length of the CDR3 is 17 residues. Germline V gives CDR1 SEHNR, CDR2 FQNEAQ (reference sequence).

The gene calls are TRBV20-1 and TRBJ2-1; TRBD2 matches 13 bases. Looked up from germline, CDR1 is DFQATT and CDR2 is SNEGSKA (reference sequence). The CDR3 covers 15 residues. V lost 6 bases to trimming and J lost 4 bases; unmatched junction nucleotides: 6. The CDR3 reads CSAKGLAGEYNEQFF. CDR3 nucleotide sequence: TGCAGTGCCAAAGGACTAGCGGGAGAATACAATGAGCAGTTCTTC.

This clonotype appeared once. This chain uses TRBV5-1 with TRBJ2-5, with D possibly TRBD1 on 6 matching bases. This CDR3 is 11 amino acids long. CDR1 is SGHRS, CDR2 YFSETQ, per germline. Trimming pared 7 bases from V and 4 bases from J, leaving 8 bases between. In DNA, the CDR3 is TGCGCCAGCGGGGGCGGAGAGACCCAGTACTTC. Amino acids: CASGGGETQYF.

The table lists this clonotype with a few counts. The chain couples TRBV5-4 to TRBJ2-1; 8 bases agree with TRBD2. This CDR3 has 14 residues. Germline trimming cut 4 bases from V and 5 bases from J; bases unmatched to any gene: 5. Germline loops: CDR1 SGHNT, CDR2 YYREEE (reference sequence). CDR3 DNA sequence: TGTGCCAGCAGCGCTCCGGGGGGGAACAATGAGCAGTTCTTC. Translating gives CASSAPGGNNEQFF.

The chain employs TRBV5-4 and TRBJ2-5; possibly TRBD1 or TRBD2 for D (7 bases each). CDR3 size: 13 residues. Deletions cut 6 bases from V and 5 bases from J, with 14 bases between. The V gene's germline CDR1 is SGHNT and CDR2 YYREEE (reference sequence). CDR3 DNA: TGTGCCAGCAATTCGGGGGGACAGGAGACCCAGTACTTC. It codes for CASNSGGQETQYF.

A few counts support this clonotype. The CDR3 protein is CASSSSSGGRTDTQYF. CDR3 DNA sequence: TGCGCCAGCAGCTCCTCTAGCGGGGGTCGCACAGATACGCAGTATTTT. The chain employs TRBV5-1 and TRBJ2-3, with 10 bases lining up with TRBD2. With 3 bases clipped from V and 1 base from J, the junction kept 5 bases outside the gene matches. The length of the CDR3 is 16 residues. Germline CDR1 is SGHRS and CDR2 is YFSETQ.

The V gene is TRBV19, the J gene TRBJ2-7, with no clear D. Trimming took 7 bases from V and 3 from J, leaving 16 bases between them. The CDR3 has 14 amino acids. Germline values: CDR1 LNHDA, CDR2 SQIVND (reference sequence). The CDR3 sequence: CASKVSAGNYEQYF. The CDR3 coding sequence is TGTGCCAGTAAAGTCTCGGCAGGAAACTACGAGCAGTACTTC.

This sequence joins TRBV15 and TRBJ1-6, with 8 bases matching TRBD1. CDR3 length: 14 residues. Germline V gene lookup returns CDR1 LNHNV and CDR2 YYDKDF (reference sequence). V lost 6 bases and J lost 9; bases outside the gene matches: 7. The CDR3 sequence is CATSPDRGGSPLHF. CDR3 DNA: TGTGCCACCAGTCCCGACAGGGGAGGTTCACCCCTCCACTTT.

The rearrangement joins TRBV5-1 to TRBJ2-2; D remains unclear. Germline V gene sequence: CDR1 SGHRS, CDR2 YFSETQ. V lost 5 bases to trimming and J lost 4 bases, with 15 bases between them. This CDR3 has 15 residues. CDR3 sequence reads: CASSRSALSTGELFF. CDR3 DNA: TGCGCCAGCAGTCGGAGTGCCCTGAGCACCGGGGAGCTGTTTTTT.

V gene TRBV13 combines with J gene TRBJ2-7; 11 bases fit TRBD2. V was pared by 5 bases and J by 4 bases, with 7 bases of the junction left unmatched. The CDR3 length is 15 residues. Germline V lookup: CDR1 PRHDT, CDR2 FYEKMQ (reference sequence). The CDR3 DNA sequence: TGTGCCAGCAGCCCTACTAGCGGGAGTTTTTACGAGCAGTACTTC. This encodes CASSPTSGSFYEQYF.

CDR3 sequence: CSVLNGGMNTEAFF. For the CDR3, the DNA is TGCAGCGTTCTAAACGGGGGAATGAACACTGAAGCTTTCTTT. The V call is TRBV29-1, the J call TRBJ1-1; D perhaps matches TRBD1 (5 bases). V lost 5 bases, J lost 0 bases, and 13 bases lay in between. In germline, CDR1 is SQVTM, CDR2 ANQGSEA. CDR3 length: 14 amino acids.

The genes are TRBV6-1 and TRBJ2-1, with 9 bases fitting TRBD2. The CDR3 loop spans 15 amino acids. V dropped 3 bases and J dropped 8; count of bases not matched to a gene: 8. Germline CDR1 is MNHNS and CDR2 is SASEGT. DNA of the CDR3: TGTGCCAGCAGTGATTTAGCGGGAGAAGAGGATGAGCAGTTCTTC. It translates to CASSDLAGEEDEQFF.

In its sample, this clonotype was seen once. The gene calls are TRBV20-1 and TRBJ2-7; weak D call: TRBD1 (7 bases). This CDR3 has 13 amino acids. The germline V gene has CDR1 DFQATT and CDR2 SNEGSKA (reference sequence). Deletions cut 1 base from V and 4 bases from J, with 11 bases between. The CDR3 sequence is CSARVPGGYEQYF. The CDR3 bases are TGCAGTGCTAGAGTTCCAGGGGGGTACGAGCAGTACTTC.

CDR3: CASSWNRPTDTQYF. CDR3 in DNA: TGTGCCAGCAGCTGGAATCGCCCCACAGATACGCAGTATTTT. V and J are TRBV5-6 and TRBJ2-3; D is uncertain. CDR3 length: 14 amino acids. Germline V lookup: CDR1 SGHDT, CDR2 YYEEEE. Trimming stripped 3 bases from V and 2 bases from J, with 10 bases between.

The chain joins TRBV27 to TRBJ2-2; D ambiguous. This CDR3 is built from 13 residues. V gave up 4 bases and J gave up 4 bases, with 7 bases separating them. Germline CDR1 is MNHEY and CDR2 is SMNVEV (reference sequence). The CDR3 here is CASSSEFTGELFF. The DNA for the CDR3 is TGTGCCAGCAGTTCAGAATTCACCGGGGAGCTGTTTTTT.

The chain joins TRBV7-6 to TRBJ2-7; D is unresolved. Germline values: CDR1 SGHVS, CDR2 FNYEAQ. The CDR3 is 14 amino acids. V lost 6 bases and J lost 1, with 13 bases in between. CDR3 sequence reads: CASSLRTVSYEQYF. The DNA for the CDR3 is TGTGCCAGCAGTCTACGGACGGTGTCCTACGAGCAGTACTTC.

CDR3 sequence (DNA): TGCGCCAGCAGCTCCTCCCGGGACAGGGACTACAATGAGCAGTTCTTC. Translated: CASSSSRDRDYNEQFF. The chain uses TRBV5-1 and TRBJ2-1; 9 bases fit TRBD1. V lost 3 bases and J lost 3; bases outside the gene matches: 7. CDR3 length: 16 amino acids. Per germline, CDR1 SGHRS and CDR2 YFSETQ.

As DNA, the CDR3 is TGCAGCGTTCACGGGTGGGGGAGCGGGGCCAACGTCCTGACTTTC. Protein: CSVHGWGSGANVLTF. The chain uses TRBV29-1 and TRBJ2-6, with D possibly called TRBD1 or TRBD2 (5 bases each). Germline lookup yields CDR1 SQVTM and CDR2 ANQGSEA. The CDR3 spans 15 residues. Between the trimmed V and J ends, which lost 5 bases and 4 bases, there was a span of 15 bases.

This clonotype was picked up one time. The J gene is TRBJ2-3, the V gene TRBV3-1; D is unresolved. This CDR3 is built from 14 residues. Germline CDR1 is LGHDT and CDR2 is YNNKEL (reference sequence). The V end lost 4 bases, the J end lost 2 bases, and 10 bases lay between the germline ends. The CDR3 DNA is TGTGCCAGCAGCCCCGACGGACCCACAGATACGCAGTATTTT. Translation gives CASSPDGPTDTQYF.

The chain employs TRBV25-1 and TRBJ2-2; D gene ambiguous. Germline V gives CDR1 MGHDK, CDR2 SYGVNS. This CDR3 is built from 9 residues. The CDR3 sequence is CANTGELFF. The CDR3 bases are TGTGCGAACACCGGGGAGCTGTTTTTT.

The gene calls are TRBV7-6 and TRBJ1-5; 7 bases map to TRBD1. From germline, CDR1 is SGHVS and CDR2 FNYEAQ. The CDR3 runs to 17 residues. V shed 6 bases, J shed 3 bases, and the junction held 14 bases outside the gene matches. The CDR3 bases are TGTGCCAGCAGTATTGGGCCGGGACAGCGAACCAATCAGCCCCAGCATTTT. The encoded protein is CASSIGPGQRTNQPQHF.